A selection of T cell receptor beta chains follows, all from one sample in a study of T cell changes during pregnancy in multiple sclerosis. Clones were sequenced by immunoSEQ multiplex PCR, and TCRdb holds only the in-frame ones, with some missing. The sample holds tens of thousands of clones, 85% to 95% seen once. The specimen was peripheral blood, collected in the third trimester of pregnancy. The receptors were sampled from a female donor with multiple sclerosis, enrolled in a pregnancy study. Each CDR3 is given with its conserved first and last residue. A D gene is named only where the DNA matches it firmly.

D gene: -; V gene: TRBV11-3; CDR3 protein: CASSLDSVRGDETQYF
D gene: -; V gene: TRBV4-1; CDR3 protein: CASSQDPHRPGGGGYTF
D gene: -; V gene: TRBV2; CDR3 protein: CASSRRVLVADTQYF
D gene: TRBD1; V gene: TRBV5-1; CDR3 protein: CASSDPGQGSFGEKLFF
D gene: -; V gene: TRBV18; CDR3 protein: CASSPPQALLMNTEAFF
D gene: -; V gene: TRBV14; CDR3 protein: CASSQVRAYNEQFF
D gene: TRBD1; V gene: TRBV7-9; CDR3 protein: CASSSYPPGTGYGYGYTF
D gene: -; V gene: TRBV9; CDR3 protein: CASSGEGYSTDTQYF
D gene: -; V gene: TRBV29-1; CDR3 protein: CSAIQGRSNYGYTF
D gene: TRBD1; V gene: TRBV5-4; CDR3 protein: CASSLAGGYGYTF
D gene: -; V gene: TRBV29-1; CDR3 protein: CSVGLGGVEKLFF
D gene: -; V gene: TRBV25-1; CDR3 protein: CASSGIGANVLTF
D gene: -; V gene: TRBV4-1; CDR3 protein: CASSSLGYEQFF
D gene: TRBD1; V gene: TRBV19; CDR3 protein: CASSIPPTGRNTDTQYF
D gene: -; V gene: TRBV2; CDR3 protein: CASLEDGAVTDTQYF
D gene: -; V gene: TRBV29-1; CDR3 protein: CSVDSTGMGNEQFF
D gene: TRBD1; V gene: TRBV29-1; CDR3 protein: CSVVTGGETQYF
D gene: -; V gene: TRBV5-1; CDR3 protein: CASSWAGRGIQETQYF
D gene: TRBD2; V gene: TRBV5-6; CDR3 protein: CASSLSASGGYEQYF
D gene: -; V gene: TRBV2; CDR3 protein: CAVEVGAEAFF
D gene: TRBD1; V gene: TRBV6-1; CDR3 protein: CASSDSKQGSSPLHF
D gene: TRBD1; V gene: TRBV13; CDR3 protein: CASSLFQGATDTQYF
D gene: TRBD1; V gene: TRBV11-3; CDR3 protein: CASSSTRQGAGRDTEAFF
D gene: -; V gene: TRBV19; CDR3 protein: CASGGRNTEAFF
D gene: -; V gene: TRBV6-5; CDR3 protein: CASSSHPQGSSYEQYF
D gene: -; V gene: TRBV7-9; CDR3 protein: CASSLAPVGPLHF
D gene: -; V gene: TRBV11-2; CDR3 protein: CASSQGAEAFF
D gene: TRBD1; V gene: TRBV13; CDR3 protein: CASSRDRVYNEQFF
D gene: -; V gene: TRBV5-4; CDR3 protein: CASSLRGGDGSPLHF
D gene: -; V gene: TRBV5-1; CDR3 protein: CASSLAETGFHNEQFF
D gene: TRBD2; V gene: TRBV5-4; CDR3 protein: CASSDLSGGPYNEQFF
D gene: -; V gene: TRBV7-9; CDR3 protein: CASSQGRRGDQPQHF
D gene: TRBD2; V gene: TRBV7-8; CDR3 protein: CASSYSRPGGAKNIQYF
D gene: -; V gene: TRBV30; CDR3 protein: CAWSGLGDYGYTF
D gene: -; V gene: TRBV6-1; CDR3 protein: CASSEASLSSGNTIYF
D gene: -; V gene: TRBV5-4; CDR3 protein: CASSLVFSSGLEDYGYTF
D gene: -; V gene: TRBV6-5; CDR3 protein: CASSYQGSGAFF
D gene: -; V gene: TRBV29-1; CDR3 protein: CSVEALDPYNEQFF
D gene: -; V gene: TRBV19; CDR3 protein: CASIGTTGYNEQFF
D gene: TRBD1; V gene: TRBV12-5; CDR3 protein: CASTEGQMMNTEAFF
D gene: -; V gene: TRBV4-1; CDR3 protein: CASGGTGTDTQYF
D gene: -; V gene: TRBV2; CDR3 protein: CASSEKRGGIGYTF
D gene: -; V gene: TRBV29-1; CDR3 protein: CSVARTGELFF
D gene: -; V gene: TRBV29-1; CDR3 protein: CSVDSAQGGYEQYF
D gene: -; V gene: TRBV30; CDR3 protein: CAWTRRKNQPQHF
D gene: -; V gene: TRBV4-2; CDR3 protein: CASSQAGETQYF
D gene: -; V gene: TRBV5-1; CDR3 protein: CASSLLEGPGELFF
D gene: -; V gene: TRBV5-1; CDR3 protein: CASSLATGHSYEQYF
D gene: -; V gene: TRBV6-6; CDR3 protein: CASSYLSIQETQYF